This T cell receptor beta chain was obtained from a study of blood T cell repertoires in COVID-19. The data were produced by immunoSEQ multiplex PCR, yet TCRdb's version contains in-frame clones alone and is incomplete. The repertoire holds about 120,000 clones, 85% seen once, with 27% in the top ten. This clone turned up a few times. The CDR3 covers 15 residues. V shed 1 base and J 3 bases; nucleotides not matched to a gene: 5. Germline V lookup: CDR1 SGHVS, CDR2 FNYEAQ. The TCR originated in a woman older than 75 with acute or convalescent COVID-19. The material sequenced was peripheral blood. V is TRBV7-6 and J is TRBJ2-7; 8 bases align to TRBD1. Written as DNA, the CDR3 is TGTGCCAGCAGCTTAGATCAGGGGGCTGGCTACGAGCAGTACTTC. It encodes CASSLDQGAGYEQYF.